What follows are 30 T cell receptor beta chains derived from one specimen sequenced in a study of technical replicates of blood from a few donors. Here immunoSEQ multiplex PCR was the method, and the copy in TCRdb shows in-frame clones only, minus some. The table lists about 14,000 clones, roughly 80% of them singletons, with roughly a tenth in the top ten. Sequencing input: PBMCs. Receptors were obtained from a human donor in good health.

J is TRBJ2-7 and V is TRBV5-4; 9 bases map to TRBD2. Per germline, CDR1 SGHNT and CDR2 YYREEE (reference sequence). The CDR3 covers 14 residues. With 3 bases clipped from V and 2 bases from J, the junction kept 3 bases outside the gene matches. CDR3 in DNA: TGTGCCAGCAGCTCCGGGACTAGCCCCTACGAGCAGTACTTC. Its protein product is CASSSGTSPYEQYF.

The chain recombines TRBV14 with TRBJ2-3; the D gene is possibly TRBD2 (6 bases). The CDR3 spans 15 residues. Trimming shortened V by 2 bases and J by 2 bases, and 11 bases separated the two germline ends. Germline V lookup: CDR1 SGHDN, CDR2 FVKESK. Here the CDR3 DNA reads TGTGCCAGCAGCCAACGGCGGGAACACACAGATACGCAGTATTTT. Amino acid sequence: CASSQRREHTDTQYF.

The rearrangement links TRBV5-6 to TRBJ1-2; D is unclear. Trimming cost V 2 bases and J 8 bases, with 13 bases left between them. Germline V gives CDR1 SGHDT, CDR2 YYEEEE. The CDR3 loop spans 13 amino acids. CDR3 nucleotide sequence: TGTGCCAGCAGCTTAGTGCTTCTGGAGGGCTACACCTTC. It codes for CASSLVLLEGYTF.

Only one count was recorded for this clone. V and J are TRBV7-3 and TRBJ2-2; unclear D gene. CDR1 SGHTA and CDR2 FQGTGA come from the germline V gene. Trimming left V 6 bases short and J 2 bases short, with 10 bases between. The CDR3 loop spans 14 amino acids. The CDR3 loop reads CASRRSSNTGELFF. CDR3 in DNA: TGTGCCAGCAGAAGGAGTTCCAACACCGGGGAGCTGTTTTTT.

The chain combines TRBV19 with TRBJ1-1, with 7 bases lining up with TRBD1. The CDR3 totals 12 residues. Unmatched junction bases numbered 4, after V lost 4 bases and J lost 8 bases. Germline V gene sequence: CDR1 LNHDA, CDR2 SQIVND (reference sequence). The CDR3 nucleotides read TGTGCCAGTAGTAACAGGGGTTTCGAAGCTTTCTTT. Its protein is CASSNRGFEAFF.

The V and J genes are TRBV19 and TRBJ2-2; D perhaps matches TRBD2 (6 bases). Germline V gene lookup returns CDR1 LNHDA and CDR2 SQIVND (reference sequence). The CDR3 runs to 13 residues. V was shortened by 3 bases and J by 6 bases, with 8 bases between the two germline ends. This CDR3 is CASSIGGPGELFF. The CDR3 region has the DNA TGTGCCAGTAGTATCGGAGGGCCCGGGGAGCTGTTTTTT. The variable domain in full, with the rest retrieved from reference TRBV19 and TRBJ2-2, is DGGITQSPKYLFRKEGQNVTLSCEQNLNHDAMYWYRQDPGQGLRLIYYSQIVNDFQKGDIAEGYSVSREKKESFPLTVTSAQKNPTAFYLCASSIGGPGELFFGEGSRLTVL.

The CDR3 here is CASSPNRDNYEQYF. CDR3 coding DNA: TGTGCCAGCAGTCCGAACCGGGACAACTACGAGCAGTACTTC. This rearrangement joins TRBV6-1 to TRBJ2-7; TRBD1 might be the D (6 bases). Trimming cost V 5 bases and J 3 bases, with 14 bases left between them. This CDR3 is 14 amino acids long. Germline lookup yields CDR1 MNHNS and CDR2 SASEGT.

The chain recombines TRBV28 with TRBJ2-3; TRBD2 agrees at 12 bases. Germline CDR1 is MDHEN and CDR2 is SYDVKM. V gave up 5 bases and J gave up 4 bases; unmatched junction bases: 1. There are 14 residues in the CDR3. The CDR3 here is CASSLAGGPDTQYF. For the CDR3, the DNA is TGTGCCAGCAGTCTAGCGGGAGGGCCAGATACGCAGTATTTT.

The chain links TRBV5-4 to TRBJ2-5; TRBD2 aligns across 7 bases. Losses at the gene ends were 0 bases for V and 5 bases for J; bases not matched to a gene: 10. The CDR3 extends over 16 amino acids. Germline CDR1 SGHNT, CDR2 YYREEE (reference sequence). The CDR3 region has the DNA TGTGCCAGCAGCTTGGCGTTGGCGGGAGTACGGGAGACCCAGTACTTC. Its protein product is CASSLALAGVRETQYF.

The chain couples TRBV19 to TRBJ1-2; D is ambiguous. The germline gives CDR1 LNHDA, CDR2 SQIVND (reference sequence). V dropped 7 bases and J dropped 2 bases, with 17 bases sitting between them. This CDR3 spans 15 amino acids. CDR3 loop: CASISSSAVNYGYTF. Here the CDR3 DNA reads TGTGCCAGTATTAGCTCGTCGGCGGTGAACTATGGCTACACCTTC.

The chain uses TRBV18 and TRBJ2-4; TRBD1 might be the D (6 bases). V was trimmed by 3 bases and J by 1 base, leaving 10 bases between them. Germline V CDR1 and CDR2: KGHSH, LQKENI. There are 15 residues in the CDR3. The CDR3 protein is CASSPGQSAKNIQYF. CDR3 bases: TGTGCCAGCTCACCTGGACAGTCGGCCAAAAACATTCAGTACTTC.

V and J are TRBV6-4 and TRBJ2-3; TRBD2 matches at 10 bases. Germline V gives CDR1 MRHNA, CDR2 SNTAGT. Trimming removed 4 bases from V and 1 base from J; junction bases left unmatched: 2. The CDR3 runs 15 residues. The CDR3 nucleotides are TGTGCCAGCAGTGCCGGGACTAGCGGCACAGATACGCAGTATTTT. The encoded protein is CASSAGTSGTDTQYF.

This clone was found a few times. The chain carries TRBV6-1 and TRBJ2-7; maybe TRBD1 (5 bases). Trimming cost V 2 bases and J 1 base, with 9 bases left between them. Germline V lookup: CDR1 MNHNS, CDR2 SASEGT. CDR3 size: 14 residues. CDR3 residues: CASSEIRASYEQYF. In DNA, the CDR3 is TGTGCCAGCAGTGAAATCAGGGCATCCTACGAGCAGTACTTC.

V is TRBV2 and J is TRBJ2-1; no definite D call. Trimming cost V 1 base and J 0 bases, with 4 bases left between them. Germline assignment: CDR1 SNHLY and CDR2 FYNNEI. This CDR3 spans 14 amino acids. The chain's CDR3 is CASSEESSYNEQFF. CDR3 in DNA: TGTGCCAGCAGTGAAGAGAGCTCCTACAATGAGCAGTTCTTC.

This clone was recorded only once. The rearrangement joins TRBV7-6 to TRBJ1-1; 12 bases are a match to TRBD1. Trimming took 4 bases from V and 5 from J; bases not matched to a gene: 8. In germline, CDR1 is SGHVS, CDR2 FNYEAQ. This CDR3 is 16 amino acids long. As DNA, the CDR3 is TGTGCCAGCAGCTCGACCCGGGACAGGGGGCAAACTGAAGCTTTCTTT. Protein: CASSSTRDRGQTEAFF.

This chain joins TRBV29-1 and TRBJ2-7; the match to TRBD1 covers 7 bases. The CDR3 spans 13 residues. The V and J ends lost 4 bases and 3 bases, in that order; junction bases with no gene match: 6. The germline gives CDR1 SQVTM, CDR2 ANQGSEA. The CDR3 coding sequence is TGCAGCGTTGGGCAGGGACAGTACTACGAGCAGTACTTC. This gives the protein CSVGQGQYYEQYF.

This chain joins TRBV28 and TRBJ2-7; TRBD1 agrees at 8 bases. The junction had 8 bases not matched to a gene; V was cut back by 4 bases and J by 3 bases. The germline gives CDR1 MDHEN, CDR2 SYDVKM. The CDR3 is made up of 15 amino acids. CDR3 DNA sequence: TGTGCCAGCAGTTCAACCGGGACAGGATTCTACGAGCAGTACTTC. As protein: CASSSTGTGFYEQYF.

The CDR3 loop reads CASSRGQGATNTEAFF. The CDR3 coding sequence is TGTGCCAGCAGCCGCGGACAGGGGGCGACGAACACTGAAGCTTTCTTT. The gene calls are TRBV27 and TRBJ1-1, with 11 nucleotides matching TRBD1. J was trimmed by 1 base and V by 6 bases; bases with no gene match: 7. The germline CDR1 and CDR2 sequences are MNHEY and SMNVEV (reference sequence). The CDR3 has 16 residues.

The chain couples TRBV19 to TRBJ2-2; 9 bases fit TRBD1. After removal of 5 bases from V and 4 bases from J, the junction contained 5 bases not matched to a gene. This CDR3 region has 15 residues. CDR1 is LNHDA, CDR2 SQIVND, per germline (reference sequence). CDR3 bases: TGTGCCAGTAGTCCAACAGGGGGCACCACCGGGGAGCTGTTTTTT. Its translation: CASSPTGGTTGELFF. Full variable domain (outside the CDR3, taken from reference TRBV19 and TRBJ2-2): DGGITQSPKYLFRKEGQNVTLSCEQNLNHDAMYWYRQDPGQGLRLIYYSQIVNDFQKGDIAEGYSVSREKKESFPLTVTSAQKNPTAFYLCASSPTGGTTGELFFGEGSRLTVL.

The V call is TRBV30, the J call TRBJ1-1; 9 bases are shared with TRBD1. Germline CDR1 and CDR2: GTSNPN and SVGIG (reference sequence). This CDR3 comprises 14 residues. V dropped 4 bases and J dropped 6; count of bases not matched to a gene: 9. CDR3 bases: TGTGCCTGGACGGGACAGGGAGGAACGGCTGAAGCTTTCTTT. Its protein is CAWTGQGGTAEAFF. The variable domain in full, with the rest retrieved from reference TRBV30 and TRBJ1-1, is SQTIHQWPATLVQPVGSPLSLECTVEGTSNPNLYWYRQAAGRGLQLLFYSVGIGQISSEVPQNLSASRPQDRQFILSSKKLLLSDSGFYLCAWTGQGGTAEAFFGQGTRLTVV.

Judged by abundance, this clone is large. The DNA for the CDR3 is TGTGCCAGCAGCTTGGGGGACAGGGGATACAATGAGCAGTTCTTC. This sequence encodes CASSLGDRGYNEQFF. The chain joins TRBV5-6 to TRBJ2-1; 10 bases agree with TRBD1. Germline trimming cut 0 bases from V and 4 bases from J; bases unmatched to any gene: 1. The germline V gene has CDR1 SGHDT and CDR2 YYEEEE. This CDR3 has 15 residues.

This chain joins TRBV28 and TRBJ2-3; 9 bases line up with TRBD2. Losses at the gene ends were 2 bases for V and 4 bases for J; bases not matched to a gene: 4. The CDR3 sequence is 15 residues long. Germline CDR1 reads MDHEN; CDR2 reads SYDVKM. The DNA of the CDR3 is TGTGCCAGCAGTTTAGGGGCGGGAGGGGCAGATACGCAGTATTTT. Its translation: CASSLGAGGADTQYF. The variable domain in full, completed from reference TRBV28 and TRBJ2-3, reads DVKVTQSSRYLVKRTGEKVFLECVQDMDHENMFWYRQDPGLGLRLIYFSYDVKMKEKGDIPEGYSVSREKKERFSLILESASTNQTSMYLCASSLGAGGADTQYFGPGTRLTVL.

The V call is TRBV11-2, the J call TRBJ2-7, with D possibly matching TRBD1 (5 bases). The CDR3 runs to 13 residues. Trimming cost V 3 bases and J 7 bases, with 13 bases left between them. Germline CDR1 is SGHAT and CDR2 is FQNNGV. CDR3 DNA sequence: TGTGCCAGCAGCTTCACAGGACGGGTGGAGCAGTACTTC. It specifies CASSFTGRVEQYF.

This clone was seen only once. The chain has TRBV6-5 and TRBJ2-3, with TRBD2 matching 7 bases. CDR1 MNHEY and CDR2 SVGAGI come from the germline V gene. CDR3 length equals 13 residues. V gave up 6 bases and J gave up 3 bases; unmatched junction bases: 3. The CDR3: CASSYGGTDTQYF. The CDR3 DNA reads as TGTGCCAGCAGCTACGGGGGGACAGATACGCAGTATTTT.

V usage is TRBV27 and J usage is TRBJ2-1; 10 bases are shared with TRBD2. The germline CDR1 and CDR2 sequences are MNHEY and SMNVEV (reference sequence). CDR3 length: 16 residues. Trimming cost V 4 bases and J 15 bases; bases outside gene matches: 18. This chain's CDR3 is CASSSHLVAGGLETFF. CDR3 coding DNA: TGTGCCAGCAGTTCCCACCTGGTAGCGGGAGGCCTAGAGACGTTCTTC.

This rearrangement joins TRBV18 to TRBJ2-7, with TRBD1 identical over 10 bases. Germline V gives CDR1 KGHSH, CDR2 LQKENI. The CDR3 totals 15 residues. V dropped 5 bases and J dropped 6; count of bases not matched to a gene: 10. The CDR3 DNA sequence: TGTGCCAGCTCAACGGAGGACGGGACAGGGGTCGAGCAGTACTTC. It encodes CASSTEDGTGVEQYF.

V is TRBV7-9 and J is TRBJ2-6; 9 positions agree with TRBD2. Germline V gene lookup returns CDR1 SEHNR and CDR2 FQNEAQ (reference sequence). V trimming: 2 bases; J trimming: 2 bases; junction bases outside the gene matches: 10. This CDR3 is 19 amino acids long. CDR3 nucleotides: TGTGCCAGCAGCTTAAGTCAAGCGGGAGGCTATGCTGGGGCCAACGTCCTGACTTTC. It specifies CASSLSQAGGYAGANVLTF. Together with reference TRBV7-9 and TRBJ2-6, the CDR3 gives the full variable domain: DTGVSQNPRHKITKRGQNVTFRCDPISEHNRLYWYRQTLGQGPEFLTYFQNEAQLEKSRLLSDRFSAERPKGSFSTLEIQRTEQGDSAMYLCASSLSQAGGYAGANVLTFGAGSRLTVL.

The J gene is TRBJ2-1, the V gene TRBV11-3; 13 nucleotides align to TRBD2. This CDR3 has 15 residues. The V segment lost 5 bases and the J segment 7 bases; nucleotides outside the gene matches: 5. Looked up from germline, CDR1 is SGHNT and CDR2 is YENEEA. In nucleotides, the CDR3 is TGTGCCAGCAGCACCCGGACTAGCGGGAGTAATGAGCAGTTCTTC. This gives the protein CASSTRTSGSNEQFF. The full variable domain, rest sourced from reference TRBV11-3 and TRBJ2-1, is EAGVVQSPRYKIIEKKQPVAFWCNPISGHNTLYWYLQNLGQGPELLIRYENEEAVDDSQLPKDRFSAERLKGVDSTLKIQPAELGDSAVYLCASSTRTSGSNEQFFGPGTRLTVL.

This chain joins TRBV29-1 and TRBJ2-1, with TRBD2 identical over 8 bases. V was clipped by 7 bases and J by 4 bases; unmatched bases: 6. The germline CDR1 and CDR2 sequences are SQVTM and ANQGSEA. CDR3 length: 13 residues. The CDR3 here is CSDTGTRYNEQFF. The CDR3 DNA reads as TGCAGCGATACCGGGACTAGATACAATGAGCAGTTCTTC.

The chain couples TRBV10-3 to TRBJ2-1; 13 nucleotides align to TRBD2. Germline-derived CDR1 and CDR2 are ENHRY and SYGVKD. The CDR3 runs 18 residues. Germline trimming cut 0 bases from V and 5 bases from J; bases unmatched to any gene: 7. CDR3 sequence: CAISESGLAGDVDNEQFF. DNA for the CDR3: TGTGCCATCAGTGAGTCAGGACTAGCGGGAGATGTGGACAATGAGCAGTTCTTC.